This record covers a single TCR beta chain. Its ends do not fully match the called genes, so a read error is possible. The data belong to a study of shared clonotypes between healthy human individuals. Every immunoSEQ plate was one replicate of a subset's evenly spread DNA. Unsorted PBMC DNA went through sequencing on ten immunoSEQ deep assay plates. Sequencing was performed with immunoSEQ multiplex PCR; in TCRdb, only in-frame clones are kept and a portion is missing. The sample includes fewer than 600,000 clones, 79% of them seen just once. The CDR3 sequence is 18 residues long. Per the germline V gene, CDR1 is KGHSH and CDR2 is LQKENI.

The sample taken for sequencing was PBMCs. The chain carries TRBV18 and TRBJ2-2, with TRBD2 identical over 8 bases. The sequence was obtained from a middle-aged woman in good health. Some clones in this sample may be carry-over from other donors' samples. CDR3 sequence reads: CASSPPAAGASVTGKLFF. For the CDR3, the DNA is TGTGCCAGCTCACCTCCGGCAGCGGGAGCATCAGTTACCGGGAAGCTGTTTTTT. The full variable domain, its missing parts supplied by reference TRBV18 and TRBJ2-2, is NAGVMQNPRHLVRRRGQEARLRCSPMKGHSHVYWYRQLPEEGLKFMVYLQKENIIDESGMPKERFSAEFPKEGPSILRIQQVVRGDSAAYFCASSPPAAGASVTGKLFFGEGSRLTVL.